The rows below give T cell receptor beta chains drawn from one sample of a study of blood T cell repertoires in COVID-19. TCRdb keeps only in-frame clones here, not all; method: immunoSEQ multiplex PCR. The table records some 190,000 clones, 82% of them present only once. Input material: peripheral blood. Receptor source: a woman aged 55 to 70 with COVID-19, enrolled during active disease. CDR3s include the opening cysteine and the closing phenylalanine or tryptophan. D genes are given only for firm matches. Where a row states a size, it is once, few, many or the class of an expanded clone; other rows omit it.

D gene	clone size	V gene	J gene	CDR3 protein	CDR3 DNA
-	-	TRBV9	TRBJ2-2	CASSVATGQLTGELFF	TGTGCCAGCAGCGTAGCTACGGGACAACTCACCGGGGAGCTGTTTTTT
-	-	TRBV6-2/TRBV6-3	TRBJ1-3	CASSRPATGSGNTIYF	TGTGCCAGCAGCCGCCCCGCGACAGGTTCTGGAAACACCATATATTTT
-	-	TRBV7-9	TRBJ1-1	CASSLADPWGRAFF	TGTGCCAGCAGCTTAGCGGACCCTTGGGGCCGAGCTTTCTTT
-	-	TRBV4-1	TRBJ2-3	CASSRTENTDTQYF	TGCGCCAGCAGCCGGACAGAAAACACAGATACGCAGTATTTT
TRBD1	-	TRBV5-6	TRBJ2-2	CASSLDRGHPGELFF	TGTGCCAGCAGCTTAGACAGGGGTCATCCGGGGGAGCTGTTTTTT
-	-	TRBV6-1	TRBJ2-2	CASSEVGGRNTGELFF	TGTGCCAGCAGTGAAGTGGGGGGACGGAACACCGGGGAGCTGTTTTTT
-	once	TRBV7-9	TRBJ1-1	CASSLARVTEAFF	TGTGCCAGCAGCTTAGCCAGGGTCACTGAAGCTTTCTTT
TRBD2	-	TRBV28	TRBJ2-5	CASTVAGPETQYF	TGTGCCAGCACAGTAGCGGGCCCTGAGACCCAGTACTTC
TRBD1	-	TRBV18	TRBJ1-3	CASSRASGGSGNTIYF	TGTGCCAGCTCACGCGCCTCAGGGGGATCTGGAAACACCATATATTTT
TRBD2	-	TRBV7-3	TRBJ2-2	CASSLTGLAARSNTGELFF	TGTGCCAGCAGCTTAACTGGACTAGCAGCACGTTCGAACACCGGGGAGCTGTTTTTT
-	-	TRBV7-2	TRBJ2-1	CASSLGGGAYNEQFF	TGTGCCAGCAGCCTAGGGGGGGGCGCCTACAATGAGCAGTTCTTC
-	-	TRBV5-1	TRBJ1-1	CASSLNAATEAFF	TGCGCCAGCAGCTTGAACGCTGCGACTGAAGCTTTCTTT
TRBD2	-	TRBV18	TRBJ2-1	CASSRSSGTYNEQFF	TGTGCCAGCTCACGATCTAGCGGGACCTACAATGAGCAGTTCTTC
-	-	TRBV29-1	TRBJ1-1	CSVGGNGEAFF	TGCAGCGTTGGAGGGAACGGTGAAGCTTTCTTT
-	-	TRBV19	TRBJ2-1	CASSMGQGEQFF	TGTGCCAGTAGTATGGGCCAGGGTGAGCAGTTCTTC
TRBD1	-	TRBV4-2	TRBJ2-6	CASSHWSPGQGSYGANVLTF	TGTGCCAGCAGCCATTGGAGTCCGGGACAGGGGTCTTACGGGGCCAACGTCCTGACTTTC
-	-	TRBV14	TRBJ2-2	CASSQESALSGELFF	TGTGCCAGCAGCCAAGAATCCGCCTTGAGCGGGGAGCTGTTTTTT
-	few	TRBV12-3/TRBV12-4	TRBJ2-5	CASSPSIQETQYF	TGTGCCAGCAGCCCCTCTATCCAAGAGACCCAGTACTTC
-	-	TRBV24-1	TRBJ2-3	CATSDVLATDTQYF	TGTGCCACCAGTGATGTCCTAGCGACAGATACGCAGTATTTT
-	-	TRBV5-1	TRBJ1-1	CASSLDRNTEAFF	TGCGCCAGCAGCTTGGACAGGAACACTGAAGCTTTCTTT
-	few	TRBV19	TRBJ1-5	CASNFGDNGNQPQHF	TGTGCCAGTAATTTCGGGGACAACGGGAATCAGCCCCAGCATTTT
TRBD2	-	TRBV30	TRBJ2-4	CAWSAGTSGSRIDIQYF	TGTGCCTGGAGTGCCGGGACTAGCGGGAGTCGGATAGACATTCAGTACTTC
TRBD1	-	TRBV29-1	TRBJ2-1	CSVGDWDRRSEFF	TGCAGCGTGGGAGACTGGGACAGGCGATCAGAGTTCTTC
-	-	TRBV27	TRBJ2-3	CASRSPSRGADTQYF	TGTGCCAGCAGATCCCCTTCCAGGGGGGCAGATACGCAGTATTTT
-	-	TRBV1	TRBJ2-4	CTSSQDPSDIQYF	TGCACCAGCAGCCAAGATCCCTCGGACATTCAGTACTTC
-	-	TRBV14	TRBJ2-3	CASSQANRVAHTDTQYF	TGTGCCAGCAGCCAAGCCAACAGGGTTGCACACACAGATACGCAGTATTTT
TRBD1	-	TRBV14	TRBJ2-1	CASSQGSTGAWYNEQFF	TGTGCCAGCAGCCAAGGCTCCACAGGGGCATGGTACAATGAGCAGTTCTTC
-	-	TRBV2	TRBJ1-6	CASIKGDLSYNSPLHF	TGTGCCAGCATCAAGGGGGACCTCTCCTATAATTCACCCCTCCACTTT
-	-	TRBV14	TRBJ2-3	CASSRVLTDTQYF	TGTGCCAGCAGCCGCGTTCTAACAGATACGCAGTATTTT
TRBD1	few	TRBV7-9	TRBJ1-3	CASTLARQGKTGTIYF	TGTGCCAGCACCCTAGCCCGACAGGGGAAGACAGGCACCATATATTTT
-	once	TRBV20-1	TRBJ1-3	CSASMNEPSGNTIYF	TGCAGTGCTAGTATGAACGAGCCGTCTGGAAACACCATATATTTT
-	-	TRBV7-7	TRBJ2-2	CASSQSGLSTGELFF	TGTGCTAGCAGCCAATCTGGACTCTCCACCGGGGAGCTGTTTTTT
-	-	TRBV6-4	TRBJ2-3	CARTEKGLCTDTQYF	TGTGCCAGGACCGAAAAGGGGTTATGCACAGATACGCAGTATTTT
-	-	TRBV19	TRBJ1-3	CASSNSYSGNTIYF	TGTGCCAGTAGTAACAGTTACTCTGGAAACACCATATATTTT
-	-	TRBV3-1/TRBV3-2	TRBJ1-2	CASNPGHLLRRGYTF	TGTGCCAGCAACCCTGGACATCTTCTTAGGCGGGGCTACACCTTC
-	once	TRBV3-1/TRBV3-2	TRBJ1-2	CASSQGRQSNYGYTF	TGTGCCAGCAGCCAAGGTCGACAGTCTAACTATGGCTACACCTTC
-	-	TRBV7-3	TRBJ2-2	CASSLIGGTGELFF	TGTGCCAGCAGCTTAATAGGGGGCACCGGGGAGCTGTTTTTT
TRBD2	-	TRBV7-3	TRBJ2-7	CASSLSGRRSREQYF	TGTGCCAGCAGCTTAAGCGGGAGGCGTTCCAGGGAGCAGTACTTC
-	-	TRBV6-5	TRBJ1-1	CASARTRGTEAFF	TGTGCCAGCGCCAGGACCCGGGGCACTGAAGCTTTCTTT
-	-	TRBV19	TRBJ1-5	CASMVRLDTYSNQPQHF	TGTGCCAGTATGGTACGCCTGGACACCTATAGCAATCAGCCCCAGCATTTT
-	-	TRBV19	TRBJ1-2	CASSPRERHYGYTF	TGTGCCAGTAGTCCCCGCGAGCGGCACTATGGCTACACCTTC
-	-	TRBV7-9	TRBJ1-2	CASSLDRSGGYTF	TGTGCCAGCAGCTTAGACAGGTCCGGTGGCTACACCTTC
-	-	TRBV15	TRBJ1-3	CATSSFSGNTIYF	TGTGCCACCAGCTCCTTCTCTGGAAACACCATATATTTT
TRBD1	once	TRBV28	TRBJ1-5	CASSWTGRGYSNQPQHF	TGTGCCAGCAGTTGGACAGGGAGGGGCTATAGCAATCAGCCCCAGCATTTT
TRBD1	-	TRBV2	TRBJ1-6	CASSTTGGEGSPLHF	TGTGCCAGCAGTACTACAGGGGGCGAAGGTTCACCCCTCCACTTT
-	-	TRBV29-1	TRBJ1-1	CSVEDLGRGNTEAFF	TGCAGCGTTGAAGATCTGGGGCGTGGGAACACTGAAGCTTTCTTT
-	-	TRBV29-1	TRBJ2-1	CSVGGWVAESSYNEQFF	TGCAGCGTTGGGGGGTGGGTAGCGGAGAGCTCCTACAATGAGCAGTTCTTC
TRBD1	-	TRBV15	TRBJ1-5	CATSTDGQGDQPQHF	TGTGCCACCAGCACGGACGGACAGGGTGATCAGCCCCAGCATTTT
TRBD1	-	TRBV19	TRBJ1-5	CASKPRGYMTQHF	TGTGCCAGTAAACCCAGGGGGTATATGACCCAGCATTTT
-	-	TRBV5-4	TRBJ2-3	CASSLRGITDTQYF	TGTGCCAGCAGCTTAAGGGGTATCACAGATACGCAGTATTTT
-	-	TRBV30	TRBJ1-4	CAWRAHRTSEKLFF	TGTGCCTGGAGGGCCCATCGGACAAGTGAAAAACTGTTTTTT
-	-	TRBV28	TRBJ1-4	CASNIAGGDEKLFF	TGTGCCAGCAATATCGCAGGAGGAGATGAAAAACTGTTTTTT
-	-	TRBV29-1	TRBJ1-1	CSVGEGRSTEAFF	TGCAGCGTTGGAGAGGGGCGGTCCACTGAAGCTTTCTTT
-	few	TRBV28	TRBJ2-7	CASSLTGVYEQYF	TGTGCCAGCAGCCTGACAGGAGTCTACGAGCAGTACTTC
TRBD2	-	TRBV5-1	TRBJ2-1	CASSLTSGAPPYNEQFF	TGCGCCAGCAGCCTGACTAGCGGGGCCCCACCCTACAATGAGCAGTTCTTC
-	-	TRBV7-9	TRBJ1-3	CASSLSTLSGNTIYF	TGTGCCAGCAGCTTATCCACTCTCTCTGGAAACACCATATATTTT
-	-	TRBV3-1/TRBV3-2	TRBJ1-2	CASSQDRNYGYTF	TGTGCCAGCAGCCAAGACAGAAACTATGGCTACACCTTC
TRBD1	once	TRBV27	TRBJ1-5	CASSKAGTGNQPQHF	TGTGCCAGCAGTAAAGCCGGGACAGGAAATCAGCCCCAGCATTTT